This T cell receptor beta chain was recovered during a study of cytomegalovirus exposure and HLA in healthy donors. Study-wide context: In an early release, HLA-typed donors contributed about 79 million unique TCR sequences. Study observations and caveats: In a later analysis, TCR beta V- and J-gene trimming was associated with a missense DCLRE1C variant. The authors later found TCR association rates varying by HLA locus, with DRB1 most and HLA-C fewest. Accurate prediction of HLA-A and HLA-B alleles (for most subjects) was reportedly achieved from TCR beta sequences.

This PCR relied on a set of 60 Vbeta primers and 13 Jbeta primers. The table came from immunoSEQ multiplex PCR; TCRdb's copy has only in-frame clones and leaves some out. Here the sample spans 150,000 to 190,000 clones, 70% to 85% being singletons. On this clone itself: Its specificity is unknown.

Per the germline V gene, CDR1 is WNHNN and CDR2 is SYGVQD (reference sequence). V gave up 0 bases and J gave up 6 bases; unmatched junction bases: 10. The CDR3 runs to 17 residues. Sequencing was done on a sample of PBMCs. This chain joins TRBV10-1 and TRBJ2-3, with TRBD2 matching 9 bases. The source of this sequence is a woman aged 45-59 years in good health and CMV-seropositive. CDR3 DNA: TGCGCCAGCAGTGAGTCAGCTAGCGGGATGCTCGGCGATACGCAGTATTTT. It translates to CASSESASGMLGDTQYF.